This T cell receptor (beta chain) is from a study of blood T cell repertoires in COVID-19. Study as a whole: Both acute and convalescent COVID-19 samples were obtained from the United States, Italy and Spain. In each case, the material was cDNA or gDNA derived from T cells, B-cell-depleted T cells, or PBMCs.

Trimming pared 5 bases from V and 0 bases from J, leaving 4 bases between. In germline, CDR1 is PRHDT, CDR2 FYEKMQ (reference sequence). This CDR3 region has 12 residues. Seattle cases were enrolled at active infection and followed longitudinally. In the study's own analysis: Amplification with reference gene primers provided the estimates of nucleated cell counts. Libraries were prepared by immunoSEQ multiplex PCR; TCRdb keeps only in-frame clonotypes and omits some of them. That table furnishes V, J and clone size, whereas the DNA furnished D and trimming. The data hold roughly 180,000 clones, with approximately 80% observed a single time.

This sequence was found in a woman between 35 and 50 years old with COVID-19, enrolled during active disease. The chain links TRBV13 to TRBJ1-2; D gene uncertain. The sample comprised peripheral blood. This CDR3 is CASSPTNYGYTF. The CDR3 region has the DNA TGTGCCAGCAGCCCAACTAACTATGGCTACACCTTC.